Listed here are 18 T cell receptor beta chains from one sample, sequenced in a study of OX40 agonist ivuxolimab in advanced cancers. Profiled with immunoSEQ multiplex PCR; TCRdb holds only in-frame clones, not every one. Among 90,000 to 130,000 clones listed, approximately 89% were seen once. Specimen: CD4+ or CD8+ T cells sorted from blood, collected in a trial of the OX40 agonist ivuxolimab. These receptor sequences come from an adult with an advanced solid tumor such as melanoma, head and neck, liver or kidney cancer.

The CDR3 region has the DNA TGTGCCAGCAGCCAAGACTGGACCGTGACAGGGGAGACCGGGGAGCTGTTTTTT. Protein product: CASSQDWTVTGETGELFF. The chain carries TRBV4-2 and TRBJ2-2; TRBD1 agrees at 8 bases. After removal of 0 bases from V and 5 bases from J, the junction contained 11 bases not matched to a gene. This CDR3 comprises 18 residues. Per the germline V gene, CDR1 is LGHNA and CDR2 is YNFKEQ.

The chain couples TRBV5-1 to TRBJ1-3; TRBD1 agrees at 8 bases. The length of the CDR3 is 16 residues. J lost 0 bases, V lost 0 bases, and 2 bases had no gene match. Germline CDR1 is SGHRS and CDR2 is YFSETQ. CDR3 in amino acids: CASSLGQGRSGNTIYF. The CDR3 nucleotides read TGCGCCAGCAGCTTGGGACAGGGGCGCTCTGGAAACACCATATATTTT.

This clone appeared a single time. The junction shows a germline mismatch at one end, possibly a read error. The rearrangement links TRBV19 to TRBJ1-2, with a weak D call TRBD1 (5 bases). Germline CDR1 and CDR2: LNHDA and SQIVND (reference sequence). The CDR3 has 12 residues. CDR3 nucleotides: TGTGCCAGTAGTACCCTGCGACAGAGACCAAGCTTC. Amino acids: CASSTLRQRPSF.

The chain recombines TRBV6-5 with TRBJ2-1; 7 positions agree with TRBD2. J lost 5 bases, V lost 5 bases, and 9 bases had no gene match. Germline CDR1 is MNHEY and CDR2 is SVGAGI. CDR3 length: 15 residues. This chain's CDR3 is CASSPLAGAHNEQFF. Here the CDR3 DNA reads TGTGCCAGCAGTCCCTTGGCGGGAGCACACAATGAGCAGTTCTTC.

The chain joins TRBV7-2 to TRBJ2-1; 10 nucleotides line up with TRBD2. The CDR3 loop spans 16 amino acids. Germline CDR1 reads SGHTA; CDR2 reads FQGNSA. Germline trimming cut 1 base from V and 8 bases from J; bases unmatched to any gene: 8. The CDR3 here is CASSLERAGGMDEQFF. DNA of the CDR3: TGTGCCAGCAGCTTAGAAAGAGCGGGGGGGATGGATGAGCAGTTCTTC.

V gene TRBV4-3 combines with J gene TRBJ2-1; TRBD2 matches at 7 bases. Germline CDR1 is LGHNA and CDR2 is YSLEER. Trimming at V came to 0 bases and at J to 2 bases, leaving 10 bases not matched to a gene. The CDR3 is made up of 18 amino acids. The DNA for the CDR3 is TGCGCCAGCAGCCAAGATCCTTGGGGGGAGGGCCCCTACAATGAGCAGTTCTTC. Encoded protein: CASSQDPWGEGPYNEQFF.

This rearrangement joins TRBV5-1 to TRBJ1-1; perhaps TRBD1 as D (5 bases). V lost 5 bases and J 0 bases, leaving 11 bases between the germline ends. CDR3 length equals 14 residues. CDR1 is SGHRS, CDR2 YFSETQ, per germline. For the CDR3, the DNA is TGCGCCAGCAGAGCAGGGAACCTGAACACTGAAGCTTTCTTT. It yields the protein CASRAGNLNTEAFF.

The chain combines TRBV11-3 with TRBJ2-1, with 8 bases that match TRBD2. The CDR3 has 13 residues. Germline V gene sequence: CDR1 SGHNT, CDR2 YENEEA. Unmatched junction bases numbered 3, after V lost 5 bases and J lost 6 bases. DNA for the CDR3: TGTGCCAGCAGCGTTGGGACTAGCAATGAGCAGTTCTTC. It is translated as CASSVGTSNEQFF. Complete variable domain (other parts from reference TRBV11-3 and TRBJ2-1): EAGVVQSPRYKIIEKKQPVAFWCNPISGHNTLYWYLQNLGQGPELLIRYENEEAVDDSQLPKDRFSAERLKGVDSTLKIQPAELGDSAVYLCASSVGTSNEQFFGPGTRLTVL.

The V gene is TRBV4-2, the J gene TRBJ2-3; the D gene is possibly TRBD2 (6 bases). In germline, CDR1 is LGHNA, CDR2 YNFKEQ. This CDR3 has 16 amino acids. V lost 0 bases and J lost 2, with 12 bases in between. The CDR3 sequence: CASSQDYGGITDTQYF. CDR3 bases: TGTGCCAGCAGCCAAGATTACGGGGGAATCACAGATACGCAGTATTTT.

The chain carries TRBV11-2 and TRBJ1-6, with D possibly being TRBD1 (5 bases). CDR3 length: 14 residues. V was shortened by 5 bases and J by 9 bases, with 14 bases between the two germline ends. Germline-derived CDR1 and CDR2 are SGHAT and FQNNGV. This CDR3 reads CASSPDRYGSPLHF. The CDR3 DNA reads as TGTGCCAGCAGCCCCGACAGATATGGTTCACCCCTCCACTTT.

The chain combines TRBV9 with TRBJ1-6, with D perhaps matching TRBD1 (5 bases). V was clipped by 2 bases and J by 8 bases, with 11 bases between them. There are 14 residues in the CDR3. The germline V gene encodes CDR1 SGDLS and CDR2 YYNGEE. The CDR3 spells CASSVGVRDSPLHF. DNA for the CDR3: TGTGCCAGCAGCGTGGGGGTGCGGGATTCACCCCTCCACTTT.

The V and J genes are TRBV27 and TRBJ1-6; D may be TRBD1 (5 bases). CDR3 length: 18 residues. Germline V lookup: CDR1 MNHEY, CDR2 SMNVEV (reference sequence). V lost 6 bases and J 0 bases, leaving 18 bases between the germline ends. CDR3 protein: CASRPKTEHSSYNSPLHF. DNA for the CDR3: TGTGCCAGCAGGCCCAAGACAGAACACAGCTCCTATAATTCACCCCTCCACTTT.

The rearrangement uses TRBV7-8 and TRBJ1-5; D is possibly TRBD1 (6 bases). Germline assignment: CDR1 SGHVS and CDR2 FQNEAQ. Trimming removed 0 bases at V and 0 bases at J, with 15 bases between. The length of the CDR3 is 18 residues. DNA of the CDR3: TGTGCCAGCAGCTTAGCGAGGACAGAAAGATATAGCAATCAGCCCCAGCATTTT. The encoded protein is CASSLARTERYSNQPQHF.

The chain employs TRBV6-5 and TRBJ1-2; D is perhaps TRBD1 (6 bases). The CDR3 loop spans 13 amino acids. The V gene's germline CDR1 is MNHEY and CDR2 SVGAGI. The ends were cut back, 6 bases at V and 6 bases at J, with 14 bases in the middle. As DNA, the CDR3 is TGTGCCAGCAGCCCACAGGGAGCGAATGGCTACACCTTC. Translation: CASSPQGANGYTF.

Concerning this clone: Other DNA sequences in this specimen translate into the identical CDR3. V and J are TRBV7-2 and TRBJ2-1; no clear D gene. The CDR3 loop spans 15 amino acids. V lost 1 base, J lost 2 bases, and 9 bases lay in between. Germline lookup yields CDR1 SGHTA and CDR2 FQGNSA. In DNA form, the CDR3 reads TGTGCCAGCAGCTTAGTTGCTGGGACCTACAATGAGCAGTTCTTC. Amino acid sequence: CASSLVAGTYNEQFF.

The chain recombines TRBV5-4 with TRBJ2-7; possibly TRBD1 for D (6 bases). The length of the CDR3 is 15 residues. Germline CDR1 is SGHNT and CDR2 is YYREEE (reference sequence). Trimming took off 1 base at V and 2 bases at J, with 13 bases between the two ends. CDR3 sequence (DNA): TGTGCCAGCAGCTTGATGGGACACTCTACCTACGAGCAGTACTTC. This gives the protein CASSLMGHSTYEQYF.

This chain uses TRBV7-9 with TRBJ2-7, with 9 bases aligning to TRBD2. The CDR3 covers 15 residues. With 1 base clipped from V and 5 bases from J, the junction kept 6 bases outside the gene matches. CDR1 is SEHNR, CDR2 FQNEAQ, per germline (reference sequence). CDR3 DNA sequence: TGTGCCAGCAGCTTAGTCGCGGGAGGGCGAGACGAGCAGTACTTC. The encoded protein is CASSLVAGGRDEQYF.

The gene calls are TRBV18 and TRBJ2-1; TRBD1 aligns across 9 bases. The CDR3 contains 15 residues. Germline CDR1 KGHSH, CDR2 LQKENI. Germline trimming cut 4 bases from V and 3 bases from J; bases unmatched to any gene: 4. The CDR3 bases are TGTGCCAGCTCACTGGACAGGGGAAGCTACAATGAGCAGTTCTTC. It specifies CASSLDRGSYNEQFF.